This note documents a single TCR beta chain sequence. Its antigen is unknown. The sample belongs to a study of cytomegalovirus exposure and HLA in healthy donors. General observations from the study: Later on, a genetic analysis was performed. It linked a missense variant in DCLRE1C with V- and J-gene trimming of TCR beta. It was only CMV serostatus that was available as immune exposure information. A later analysis reported that several of the most significant clusters appeared to be linked to common viral pathogens, among them Epstein-Barr virus.

The PCR contained 60 Vbeta and 13 Jbeta primers. Assay: immunoSEQ multiplex PCR; the TCRdb copy retains only in-frame clones and omits some. The sample table sets out around 80,000 clones. Germline CDR1 is MNHEY and CDR2 is SVGAGI. The CDR3 spans 14 residues. V was pared by 6 bases and J by 12 bases, with 15 bases of the junction left unmatched. The sequence came from a boy between 10 and 17 years old in good health and CMV-seronegative. The V gene is TRBV6-5, the J gene TRBJ1-2; the match to TRBD1 covers 8 bases. The sample taken for sequencing was PBMCs. The chain's CDR3 is CASSRTGPGGFDTF. Written as DNA, the CDR3 is TGTGCCAGCAGCCGGACAGGGCCCGGGGGGTTCGACACCTTC.